Sequencing of this T cell receptor beta chain was carried out in a study of CD8 T cells in ankylosing spondylitis. This clonotype was seen at least ten times. Antigen: not known. The CDR3 spans 16 residues. Germline V gene data show CDR1 as SGHDN and CDR2 as FVKESK. Trimming took 4 bases from V and 7 from J, leaving 20 bases between them. Quantitative barcoded 5'-RACE was used to prepare TCR beta libraries. TCRdb ran MiXCR on the 5' RACE reads and lists one entry per CDR3 protein. The profile shows under 300,000 distinct CDR3 sequences, about 9.1% of them singletons. General study results and limits: Disease-linked clones bore a CD8+ phenotype and were relatively rare in peripheral blood.

Sequencing input: blood, either unsorted or a sorted T cell fraction (not recorded which). V is TRBV14 and J is TRBJ2-1, with a weak D call TRBD1 (6 bases). The TCR originated in a male donor with ankylosing spondylitis or in good health (not recorded which). CDR3 in DNA: TGTGCCAGCAGCCCTCTCCTGTGGGGGCCCAGGAATGAGCAGTTCTTC. It translates to CASSPLLWGPRNEQFF. Looking up the rest from reference TRBV14 and TRBJ2-1 gives the full variable domain: EAGVTQFPSHSVIEKGQTVTLRCDPISGHDNLYWYRRVMGKEIKFLLHFVKESKQDESGMPNNRFLAERTGGTYSTLKVQPAELEDSGVYFCASSPLLWGPRNEQFFGPGTRLTVL.